These T cell receptor beta chains were read from a single sample in a study of T cells in Graves' hyperthyroidism and ophthalmopathy. One entry per CDR3 protein results from TCRdb running MiXCR on the multiplex PCR reads. Here the sample spans around 600,000 distinct CDR3 sequences, 45% being singletons. Material for sequencing was peripheral blood or thyroid tissue (not recorded which). The receptors originated from an adult man with Graves' disease, either hyperthyroidism or ophthalmopathy (not recorded which). Both conserved end residues are part of each CDR3. Fields, in order: J gene, V gene, D gene, clone size, CDR3 protein, CDR3 DNA. The D gene is left open where the match is weak. Size tells how often a clone was seen (once, few, many) or the class of an expanded clone, and some rows leave it out.

>TRBJ2-7|TRBV7-8|TRBD1|many
CASSFFGLQGNEQYF
TGTGCCAGCAGCTTCTTCGGCCTACAGGGGAACGAGCAGTACTTC
>TRBJ2-7|TRBV7-9|TRBD1|many
CASSHSRDRVDYEQYF
TGTGCCAGCAGCCATTCAAGAGACAGGGTCGACTACGAGCAGTACTTC
>TRBJ1-2|TRBV25-1|-|-
CASSGVGRNLGYTF
TGTGCCAGCAGTGGGGTGGGACGGAATCTTGGCTACACCTTC
>TRBJ1-2|TRBV14|-|-
CASSHHDWGWDNYGYTF
TGTGCCAGCAGCCATCACGACTGGGGATGGGATAACTATGGCTACACCTTC
>TRBJ1-2|TRBV10-3|-|-
CAISRAGMDYGYTF
TGTGCCATCAGCCGGGCAGGGATGGACTATGGCTACACCTTC
>TRBJ2-3|TRBV7-2|-|once
CASSLGHRVADTQYF
TGTGCCAGCAGCTTGGGACATAGGGTTGCAGATACGCAGTATTTT
>TRBJ2-5|TRBV7-9|-|-
CASSPASGLRRETQYF
TGTGCCAGCAGCCCAGCCTCAGGGTTGCGCAGGGAGACCCAGTACTTC
>TRBJ1-1|TRBV2|-|-
CASSGRRLGGAFF
TGTGCCAGCAGTGGGAGACGGCTGGGGGGAGCTTTCTTT
>TRBJ1-4|TRBV2|-|-
CAGCPQVSAAPPWELFF
TGTGCCGGCTGCCCTCAAGTTTCCGCGGCTCCTCCCTGGGAACTGTTTTTT
>TRBJ2-6|TRBV20-1|-|-
CSALREEGANVLTF
TGCAGTGCCCTCAGGGAAGAAGGGGCCAACGTCCTGACTTTC
>TRBJ2-7|TRBV28|-|-
CASSDPIYEQYF
TGTGCCAGCAGTGACCCCATCTACGAGCAGTACTTC
>TRBJ2-7|TRBV12-3/TRBV12-4|-|-
CASSAGTHYEQYF
TGTGCCAGCAGCGCCGGGACGCACTACGAGCAGTACTTC
>TRBJ1-1|TRBV10-3|-|-
CAIRTDGRTEAFF
TGTGCCATCAGGACCGACGGGAGGACTGAAGCTTTCTTT
>TRBJ1-1|TRBV5-5|-|-
CASSARTALNTEAFF
TGTGCCAGCAGTGCGAGGACAGCCTTGAACACTGAAGCTTTCTTT
>TRBJ1-2|TRBV25-1|-|-
CASSEPARVRDYGYTF
TGTGCCAGCAGTGAACCCGCGAGGGTGCGGGACTATGGCTACACCTTC
>TRBJ1-6|TRBV6-6|-|few
CASRDTGLDSPLHF
TGTGCCAGTCGAGACACAGGGTTGGATTCACCCCTCCACTTT
>TRBJ1-2|TRBV29-1|TRBD1|-
CSVLGTGKYTF
TGCAGCGTACTCGGGACAGGAAAGTACACCTTC
>TRBJ1-1|TRBV20-1|-|-
CSARAGLGTEAFF
TGCAGTGCTAGGGCGGGTTTGGGCACTGAAGCTTTCTTT
>TRBJ2-5|TRBV2|-|many
CASSSGTIQETQYF
TGTGCCAGCAGCTCAGGCACGATCCAAGAGACCCAGTACTTC
>TRBJ1-2|TRBV2|TRBD1|many
CASTWDSSNYGYTF
TGTGCCAGCACCTGGGACAGTTCTAACTATGGCTACACCTTC
>TRBJ1-6|TRBV7-2|-|-
CASSQEDGLENSPLHF
TGTGCCAGCAGCCAAGAAGACGGGCTTGAGAATTCACCCCTCCACTTT
>TRBJ1-2|TRBV5-6|-|many
CASSSPENYGYTF
TGTGCCAGCAGCTCGCCAGAAAACTATGGCTACACCTTC
>TRBJ2-5|TRBV2|-|-
CASVAQGGETQYF
TGTGCCAGCGTTGCCCAGGGAGGAGAGACCCAGTACTTC
>TRBJ1-1|TRBV15|-|few
CATSREKWVGEAFF
TGTGCCACCAGCAGAGAAAAGTGGGTGGGTGAAGCTTTCTTT
>TRBJ2-5|TRBV20-1|-|many
CSARRGVETQYF
TGCAGTGCTAGGAGGGGGGTGGAGACCCAGTACTTC
>TRBJ2-5|TRBV7-6|-|-
CASSLGGPKETQYF
TGTGCCAGCAGCTTGGGGGGGCCTAAAGAGACCCAGTACTTC
>TRBJ2-7|TRBV15|TRBD1|-
CATSRSFGTGDRYEQYF
TGTGCCACCAGCAGATCTTTCGGGACAGGGGACCGTTACGAGCAGTACTTC
>TRBJ1-2|TRBV7-8|-|once
CASSLDLGGDFYGYTF
TGTGCCAGCAGCTTGGACCTAGGTGGAGATTTCTATGGCTACACCTTC
>TRBJ2-5|TRBV20-1|TRBD2|-
CSARTTSGGETQYF
TGCAGTGCTAGAACGACTAGCGGGGGAGAGACCCAGTACTTC
>TRBJ1-6|TRBV7-2|-|-
CASSRGPNSPLHF
TGTGCCAGCAGCAGAGGGCCGAATTCACCCCTCCACTTT
>TRBJ1-3|TRBV29-1|-|many
CSAFGLSSGNTIYF
TGCAGCGCCTTCGGACTGAGCTCTGGAAACACCATATATTTT